Listed here are 16 T cell receptor beta chains from one sample, sequenced in a study of cytomegalovirus exposure and HLA in healthy donors (dated by TCRdb to 2016 to 2017). Library construction relied on the immunoSEQ multiplex PCR assay. The multiplex PCR relied on a mix of 60 forward primers for TCR Vbeta segments and 13 reverse primers for TCR Jbeta segments. The clones in this table, taken by TCRdb from immuneACCESS, are in-frame only. Not every clone is retained; where verified, under half of the shortfall comes from an unresolved V gene, and the cause of the rest is unknown. The sample table shows 150,000 to 200,000 clones, and over 60% are seen once. About 14% of the sample belongs to the ten largest clones. The sequencing input was PBMCs. These receptors were collected from a man between 50 and 59 years old in good health and CMV-seropositive.

The chain carries TRBV6-5 and TRBJ1-2; possible D gene TRBD1, 6 bases. V lost 6 bases to trimming and J lost 5 bases, with 13 bases between them. The CDR3 runs 13 residues. From germline, CDR1 is MNHEY and CDR2 SVGAGI. The CDR3 loop is CASSPDRIYGYTF. DNA of the CDR3: TGTGCCAGCAGCCCGGACAGAATATATGGCTACACCTTC.

V is TRBV28 and J is TRBJ1-5; 9 bases are shared with TRBD1. This CDR3 contains 16 residues. Per the germline V gene, CDR1 is MDHEN and CDR2 is SYDVKM. After removal of 3 bases from V and 6 bases from J, the junction contained 9 bases not matched to a gene. The CDR3 spells CASSLPAMGQGQPQHF. The CDR3 DNA reads as TGTGCCAGCAGTTTGCCGGCCATGGGACAGGGTCAGCCCCAGCATTTT.

The genes are TRBV5-5 and TRBJ1-2; TRBD1 might be the D (5 bases). Trimming cost V 0 bases and J 3 bases, with 21 bases left between them. CDR3 size: 18 residues. The germline CDR1 and CDR2 sequences are SGHKS and YYEKEE (reference sequence). The CDR3: CASSLAAGSGLLYYGYTF. CDR3 bases: TGTGCCAGCAGCTTGGCCGCTGGGTCAGGGTTACTATACTATGGCTACACCTTC.

This clone turned up a few times. The chain links TRBV5-1 to TRBJ2-2; 8 nucleotides agree with TRBD1. Germline CDR1 reads SGHRS; CDR2 reads YFSETQ. There are 14 residues in the CDR3. V shed 5 bases, J shed 6 bases, and the junction held 6 bases outside the gene matches. This CDR3 reads CASRPTGAAGELFF. CDR3 nucleotides: TGCGCCAGCAGACCGACAGGGGCGGCCGGGGAGCTGTTTTTT.

J is TRBJ1-5 and V is TRBV29-1; 11 positions agree with TRBD1. Losses at the gene ends were 6 bases for V and 7 bases for J; bases not matched to a gene: 5. Germline CDR1 is SQVTM and CDR2 is ANQGSEA. This CDR3 spans 13 amino acids. CDR3 nucleotide sequence: TGCAGCGTCAGGGACAGGGGGGGCCAGCCCCAGCATTTT. Protein product: CSVRDRGGQPQHF.

The J gene is TRBJ2-3, the V gene TRBV6-1; 9 positions agree with TRBD1. V lost 2 bases to trimming and J lost 7 bases; unmatched junction nucleotides: 7. The CDR3 has 15 amino acids. Germline V gene lookup returns CDR1 MNHNS and CDR2 SASEGT. The CDR3 nucleotides read TGTGCCAGCAGTGAACGGGACAGGGTGGGAAATACGCAGTATTTT. Translation gives CASSERDRVGNTQYF.

Here the CDR3 DNA reads TGTGCCAGCACAGGGGCAGCCTATAATTCACCCCTCCACTTT. This gives the protein CASTGAAYNSPLHF. This chain links TRBV28 with TRBJ1-6; the D gene is possibly TRBD1 (6 bases). CDR3 size: 14 residues. V lost 7 bases to trimming and J lost 2 bases, with 9 bases between them. Germline assignment: CDR1 MDHEN and CDR2 SYDVKM.

This rearrangement joins TRBV5-1 to TRBJ2-1; TRBD2 matches 11 bases. V was pared by 6 bases and J by 9 bases, with 5 bases of the junction left unmatched. Germline V CDR1 and CDR2: SGHRS, YFSETQ. This CDR3 comprises 13 residues. The CDR3 bases are TGCGCCAGCATCGGTCTAGCGGGGGGTGAGCAGTTCTTC. As protein: CASIGLAGGEQFF. The variable domain in full, with the rest retrieved from reference TRBV5-1 and TRBJ2-1, is KAGVTQTPRYLIKTRGQQVTLSCSPISGHRSVSWYQQTPGQGLQFLFEYFSETQRNKGNFPGRFSGRQFSNSRSEMNVSTLELGDSALYLCASIGLAGGEQFFGPGTRLTVL.

The CDR3 sequence: CASSLSRVGGYTF. CDR3 sequence (DNA): TGTGCCAGCAGTTTATCCAGGGTCGGTGGCTACACCTTC. The gene calls are TRBV27 and TRBJ1-2, with D perhaps TRBD1 (5 bases). CDR1 and CDR2 from the germline V gene are MNHEY and SMNVEV (reference sequence). The CDR3 has 13 amino acids. V gave up 0 bases and J gave up 7 bases, with 9 bases separating them.

Worth noting for this clone: The same CDR3 can be traced to other DNA sequences in this sample. This sequence joins TRBV5-6 and TRBJ1-1, with 7 bases matching TRBD1. V gave up 4 bases and J gave up 3 bases; unmatched junction bases: 6. Germline V gene lookup returns CDR1 SGHDT and CDR2 YYEEEE. The CDR3 sequence is 14 residues long. In DNA, the CDR3 is TGTGCCAGCAGCCTCGGAACAGGGGACACTGAAGCTTTCTTT. Translation: CASSLGTGDTEAFF.

The rearrangement joins TRBV23-1 to TRBJ2-7; a possible D gene is TRBD1 (6 bases). TRBV23-1 is designated an ORF whose function remains uncertain. Trimming cost V 0 bases and J 3 bases, with 12 bases left between them. This CDR3 spans 15 amino acids. The CDR3: CASSQSIQGCYEQYV. CDR3 DNA: TGCGCCAGCAGTCAATCTATCCAGGGGTGCTACGAGCAGTACGTC.

This chain uses TRBV27 with TRBJ2-3, with 7 bases aligning to TRBD2. This CDR3 is 14 amino acids long. Per the germline V gene, CDR1 is MNHEY and CDR2 is SMNVEV (reference sequence). After removal of 6 bases from V and 5 bases from J, the junction contained 8 bases not matched to a gene. CDR3 DNA sequence: TGTGCCAGCAGCCAAGGGACTACGCAAGATACGCAGTATTTT. Its protein product is CASSQGTTQDTQYF.

This chain connects TRBV4-1 to TRBJ2-5; 9 bases match TRBD2. The CDR3 consists of 13 residues. Germline V gives CDR1 MGHRA, CDR2 YSYEKL. With 4 bases clipped from V and 5 bases from J, the junction kept 2 bases outside the gene matches. The CDR3: CASSRLAGETQYF. DNA of the CDR3: TGCGCCAGCAGCCGTCTAGCGGGGGAGACCCAGTACTTC.

This chain connects TRBV5-4 to TRBJ1-2; D gene unclear. Germline V CDR1 and CDR2: SGHNT, YYREEE (reference sequence). This CDR3 spans 15 amino acids. V was trimmed by 3 bases and J by 4 bases, leaving 16 bases between them. The CDR3 bases are TGTGCCAGCAGCTCAAACAGCGGATCTTTCTATGGCTACACCTTC. Translation: CASSSNSGSFYGYTF.

This chain joins TRBV19 and TRBJ1-4; D ambiguous. The germline gives CDR1 LNHDA, CDR2 SQIVND (reference sequence). The CDR3 totals 15 residues. V was shortened by 5 bases and J by 0 bases, with 10 bases between the two germline ends. In nucleotides, the CDR3 is TGTGCCAGTAGTGCGGGGTACGCAACTAATGAAAAACTGTTTTTT. Translating it yields CASSAGYATNEKLFF.

This clone was recorded a few times. V and J are TRBV21-1 and TRBJ1-5; the table's D call, TRBD1, was not checked against the DNA. TRBV21-1 is noted as a pseudogene. The CDR3 is 15 amino acids. The CDR3 here is CASRGQGDSNQPQHF. CDR3 coding DNA: TGTGCCAGCAGGGGTCAGGGCGATAGCAATCAGCCCCAGCATTTT.